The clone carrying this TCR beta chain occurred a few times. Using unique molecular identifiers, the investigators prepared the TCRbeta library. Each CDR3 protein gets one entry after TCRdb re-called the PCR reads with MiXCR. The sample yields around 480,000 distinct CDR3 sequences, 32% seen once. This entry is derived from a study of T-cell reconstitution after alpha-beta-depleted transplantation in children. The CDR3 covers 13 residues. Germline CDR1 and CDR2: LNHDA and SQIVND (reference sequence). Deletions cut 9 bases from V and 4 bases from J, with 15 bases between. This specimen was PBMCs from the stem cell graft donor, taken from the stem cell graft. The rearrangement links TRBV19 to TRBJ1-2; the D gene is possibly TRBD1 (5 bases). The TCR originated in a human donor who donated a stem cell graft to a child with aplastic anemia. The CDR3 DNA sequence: TGTGCCAGCACCCGCGGGACTAGCTATGGCTACACCTTC. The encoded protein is CASTRGTSYGYTF.